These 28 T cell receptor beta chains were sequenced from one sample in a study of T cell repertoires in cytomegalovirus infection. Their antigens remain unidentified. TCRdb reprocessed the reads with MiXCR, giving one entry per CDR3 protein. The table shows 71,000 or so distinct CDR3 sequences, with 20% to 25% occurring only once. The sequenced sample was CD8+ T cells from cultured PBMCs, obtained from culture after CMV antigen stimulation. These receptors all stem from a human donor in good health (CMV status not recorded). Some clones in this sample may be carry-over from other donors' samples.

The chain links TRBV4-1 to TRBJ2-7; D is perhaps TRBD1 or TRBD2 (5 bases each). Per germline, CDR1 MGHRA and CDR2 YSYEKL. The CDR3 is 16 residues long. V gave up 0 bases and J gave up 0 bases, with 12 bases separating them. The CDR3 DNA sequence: TGCGCCAGCAGCCAAGAGATAGCAGGGAGCTCCTACGAGCAGTACTTC. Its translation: CASSQEIAGSSYEQYF.

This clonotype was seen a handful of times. In nucleotides, the CDR3 is TGTGCCAGCAGTGGCGACCCAGGGGATCTTAATGAAAAACTGTTTTTT. Residues: CASSGDPGDLNEKLFF. The rearrangement uses TRBV6-1 and TRBJ1-4; perhaps TRBD1 as D (6 bases). V lost 4 bases to trimming and J lost 4 bases, with 16 bases between them. The V gene's germline CDR1 is MNHNS and CDR2 SASEGT. The length of the CDR3 is 16 residues.

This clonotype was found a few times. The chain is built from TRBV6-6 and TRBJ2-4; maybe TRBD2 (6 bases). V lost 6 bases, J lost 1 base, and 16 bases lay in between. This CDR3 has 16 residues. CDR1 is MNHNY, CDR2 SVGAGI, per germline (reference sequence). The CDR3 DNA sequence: TGTGCCAGCAGAGCCCCTAGCGACCAGGCCAAAAACATTCAGTACTTC. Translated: CASRAPSDQAKNIQYF.

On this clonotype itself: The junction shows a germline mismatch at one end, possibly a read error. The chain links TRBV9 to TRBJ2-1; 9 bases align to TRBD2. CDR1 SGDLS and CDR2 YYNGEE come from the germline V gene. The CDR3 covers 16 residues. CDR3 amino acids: CASRVGPAGGHNEQFF. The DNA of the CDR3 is TGTGCCAGCAGGGTAGGGCCAGCGGGGGGACACAATGAGCAGTTCTTC.

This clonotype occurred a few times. The CDR3 DNA is TGTGCCAGCAGTTACTATGACTGGAATGAGCAGTTCTTC. The encoded protein is CASSYYDWNEQFF. The chain joins TRBV6-2 or TRBV6-3 to TRBJ2-1; D uncertain. This CDR3 spans 13 amino acids. Looked up from germline, CDR1 is MNHEY and CDR2 is SVGEGT. V was cut by 1 base and J by 7 bases, with 8 bases left in between.

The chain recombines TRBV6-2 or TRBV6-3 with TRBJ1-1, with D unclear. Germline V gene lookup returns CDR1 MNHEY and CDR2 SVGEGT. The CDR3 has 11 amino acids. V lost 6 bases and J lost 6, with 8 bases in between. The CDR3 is CASRAEAEAFF. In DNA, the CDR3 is TGTGCCAGCAGGGCCGAGGCTGAAGCTTTCTTT.

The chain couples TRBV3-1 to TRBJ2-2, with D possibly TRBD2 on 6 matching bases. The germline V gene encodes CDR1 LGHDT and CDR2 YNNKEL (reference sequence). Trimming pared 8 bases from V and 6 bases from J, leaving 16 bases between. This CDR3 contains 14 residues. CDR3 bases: TGTGCCAGCGGGCTGGAGGGTTTAGCCGGGGAGCTGTTTTTT. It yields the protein CASGLEGLAGELFF.

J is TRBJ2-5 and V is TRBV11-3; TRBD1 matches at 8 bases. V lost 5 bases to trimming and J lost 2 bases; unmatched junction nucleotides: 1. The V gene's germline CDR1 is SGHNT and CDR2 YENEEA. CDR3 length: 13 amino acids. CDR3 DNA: TGTGCCAGCAGCCGGGACAGGCAAGAGACCCAGTACTTC. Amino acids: CASSRDRQETQYF.

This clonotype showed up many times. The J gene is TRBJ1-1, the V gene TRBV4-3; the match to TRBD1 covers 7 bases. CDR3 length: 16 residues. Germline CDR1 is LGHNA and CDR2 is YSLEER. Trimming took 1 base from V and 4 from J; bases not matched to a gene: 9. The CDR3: CASSQARQGYSTEAFF. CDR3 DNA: TGCGCCAGCAGCCAAGCCCGACAGGGATATAGCACTGAAGCTTTCTTT.

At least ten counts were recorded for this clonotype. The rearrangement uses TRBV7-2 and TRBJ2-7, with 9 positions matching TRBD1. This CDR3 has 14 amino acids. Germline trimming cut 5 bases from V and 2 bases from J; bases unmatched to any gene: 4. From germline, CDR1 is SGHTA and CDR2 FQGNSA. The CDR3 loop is CASSRGQGTYEQYF. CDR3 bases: TGTGCCAGCAGCAGGGGACAGGGCACCTACGAGCAGTACTTC.

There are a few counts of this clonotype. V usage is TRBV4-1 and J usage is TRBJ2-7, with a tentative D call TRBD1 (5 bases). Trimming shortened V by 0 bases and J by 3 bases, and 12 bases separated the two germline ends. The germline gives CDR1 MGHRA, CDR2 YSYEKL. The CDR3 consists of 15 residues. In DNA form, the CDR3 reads TGCGCCAGCAGCCAAGAAACAAGGGGTCTCTACGAGCAGTACTTC. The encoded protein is CASSQETRGLYEQYF.

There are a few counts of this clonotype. The CDR3 sequence is CASSYRVTDYEQYF. For the CDR3, the DNA is TGTGCCAGCAGCTACAGGGTGACCGACTACGAGCAGTACTTC. The rearrangement links TRBV7-2 to TRBJ2-7; the D gene is possibly TRBD1 (6 bases). CDR3 length: 14 amino acids. Germline lookup yields CDR1 SGHTA and CDR2 FQGNSA. Trimming stripped 4 bases from V and 3 bases from J, with 13 bases between.

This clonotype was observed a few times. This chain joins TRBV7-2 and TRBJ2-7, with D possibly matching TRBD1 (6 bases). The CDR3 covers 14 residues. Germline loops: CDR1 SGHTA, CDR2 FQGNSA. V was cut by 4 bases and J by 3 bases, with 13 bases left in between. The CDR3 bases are TGTGCCAGCAGCTACGGGACAACCTTCTACGAGCAGTACTTC. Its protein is CASSYGTTFYEQYF.

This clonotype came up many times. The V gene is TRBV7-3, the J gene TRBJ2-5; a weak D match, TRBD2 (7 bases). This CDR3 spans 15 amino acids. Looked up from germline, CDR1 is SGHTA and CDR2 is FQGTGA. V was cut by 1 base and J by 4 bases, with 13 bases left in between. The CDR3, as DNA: TGTGCCAGCAGCTTAATGGGGGGGCCGGGAGAGACCCAGTACTTC. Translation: CASSLMGGPGETQYF.

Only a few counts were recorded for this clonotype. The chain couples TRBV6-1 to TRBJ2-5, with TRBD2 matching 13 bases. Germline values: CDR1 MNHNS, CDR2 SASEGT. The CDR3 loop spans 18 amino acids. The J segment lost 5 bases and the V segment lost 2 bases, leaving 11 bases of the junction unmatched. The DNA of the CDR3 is TGTGCCAGCAGTGAACTGGGAACTAGCGGGGGGGTGATGGAGACCCAGTACTTC. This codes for CASSELGTSGGVMETQYF.

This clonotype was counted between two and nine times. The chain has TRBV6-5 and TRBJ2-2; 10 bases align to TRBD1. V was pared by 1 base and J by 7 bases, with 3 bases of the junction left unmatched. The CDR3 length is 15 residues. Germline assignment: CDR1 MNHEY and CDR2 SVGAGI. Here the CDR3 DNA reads TGTGCCAGCAGTTACTTGACAGGGGGCCACGGGGAGCTGTTTTTT. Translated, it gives CASSYLTGGHGELFF.

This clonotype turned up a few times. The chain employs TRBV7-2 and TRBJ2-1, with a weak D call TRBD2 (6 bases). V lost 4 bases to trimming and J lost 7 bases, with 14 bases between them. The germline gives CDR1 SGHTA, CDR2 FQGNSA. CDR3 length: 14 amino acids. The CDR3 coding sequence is TGTGCCAGCAGCTGGCTCGTGCGGGGTAATGAGCAGTTCTTC. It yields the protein CASSWLVRGNEQFF.

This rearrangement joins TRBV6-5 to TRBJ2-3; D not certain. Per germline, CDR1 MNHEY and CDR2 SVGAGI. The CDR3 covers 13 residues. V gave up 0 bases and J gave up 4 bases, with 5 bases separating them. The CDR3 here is CASSYSISDTQYF. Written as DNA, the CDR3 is TGTGCCAGCAGTTACTCGATATCAGATACGCAGTATTTT.

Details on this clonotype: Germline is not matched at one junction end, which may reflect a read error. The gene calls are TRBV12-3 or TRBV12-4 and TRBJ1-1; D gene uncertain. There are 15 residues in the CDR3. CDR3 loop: CDSSFFAHMNTEAFF. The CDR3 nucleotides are TGTGACAGCAGTTTTTTCGCGCACATGAACACTGAAGCTTTCTTT.

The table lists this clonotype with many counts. For the CDR3, the DNA is TGTGCCAGCAGCTCGGGACCTCGGGATGGCTACACCTTC. Translated: CASSSGPRDGYTF. The V and J genes are TRBV7-9 and TRBJ1-2; a possible D gene is TRBD1 (5 bases). Trimming removed 4 bases from V and 6 bases from J, with 12 bases in between. The germline CDR1 and CDR2 sequences are SEHNR and FQNEAQ (reference sequence). CDR3 length: 13 residues.

DNA of the CDR3: TGTGCCAGCAGCATCTCGACCCGACCCCTCGGAGATACGCAGTATTTT. Protein sequence: CASSISTRPLGDTQYF. J is TRBJ2-3 and V is TRBV7-2; no definite D call. There are 16 residues in the CDR3. Germline CDR1 and CDR2: SGHTA and FQGNSA. V was trimmed by 5 bases and J by 5 bases, leaving 20 bases between them.

CDR3 amino acids: CASSPGTSAADTQYF. In DNA form, the CDR3 reads TGTGCCAGCAGTCCCGGGACTAGCGCCGCAGATACGCAGTATTTT. This chain uses TRBV6-5 with TRBJ2-3, with 10 nucleotides matching TRBD2. Trimming at V came to 5 bases and at J to 4 bases, leaving 6 bases not matched to a gene. The CDR3 loop spans 15 amino acids. CDR1 and CDR2 (germline): MNHEY, SVGAGI.

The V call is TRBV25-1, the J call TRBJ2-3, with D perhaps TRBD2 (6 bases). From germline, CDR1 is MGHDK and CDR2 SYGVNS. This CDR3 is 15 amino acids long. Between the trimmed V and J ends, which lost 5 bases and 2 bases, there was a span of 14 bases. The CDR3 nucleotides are TGTGCCAGCAGTCCGATTGCGGGACCCACAGATACGCAGTATTTT. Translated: CASSPIAGPTDTQYF.

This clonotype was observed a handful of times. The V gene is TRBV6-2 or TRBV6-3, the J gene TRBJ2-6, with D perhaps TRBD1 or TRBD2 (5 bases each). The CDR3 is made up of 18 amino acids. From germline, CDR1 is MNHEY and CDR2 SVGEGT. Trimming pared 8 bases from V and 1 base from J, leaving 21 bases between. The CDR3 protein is CASRPGTSDASGANVLTF. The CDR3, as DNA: TGTGCCAGCCGTCCTGGGACCTCGGATGCATCTGGGGCCAACGTCCTGACTTTC.

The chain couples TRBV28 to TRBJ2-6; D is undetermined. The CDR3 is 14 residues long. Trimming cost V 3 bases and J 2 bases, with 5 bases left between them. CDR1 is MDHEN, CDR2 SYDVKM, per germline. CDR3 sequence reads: CASSLIAGANVLTF. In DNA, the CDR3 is TGTGCCAGCAGTTTGATTGCTGGGGCCAACGTCCTGACTTTC.

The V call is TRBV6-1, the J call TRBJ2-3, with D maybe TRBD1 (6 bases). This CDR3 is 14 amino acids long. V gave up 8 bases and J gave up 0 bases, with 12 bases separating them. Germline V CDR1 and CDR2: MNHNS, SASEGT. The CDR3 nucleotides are TGTGCCAGCCTCCTCCAGGGGAGCACAGATACGCAGTATTTT. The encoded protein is CASLLQGSTDTQYF.

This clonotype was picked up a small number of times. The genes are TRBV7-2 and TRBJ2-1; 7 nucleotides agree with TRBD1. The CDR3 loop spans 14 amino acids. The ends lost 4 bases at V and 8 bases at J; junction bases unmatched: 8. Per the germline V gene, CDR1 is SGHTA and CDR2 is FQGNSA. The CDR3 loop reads CASSSTYRGHEQFF. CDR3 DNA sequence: TGTGCCAGCAGCTCGACCTACAGGGGACATGAGCAGTTCTTC.

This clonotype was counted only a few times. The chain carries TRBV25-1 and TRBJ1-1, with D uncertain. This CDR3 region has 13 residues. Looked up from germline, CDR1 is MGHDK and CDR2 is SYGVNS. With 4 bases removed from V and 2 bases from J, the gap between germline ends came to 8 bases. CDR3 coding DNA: TGTGCCAGCAGTGTAGGGTCTAACACTGAAGCTTTCTTT. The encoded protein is CASSVGSNTEAFF.